A single sample gave rise to the 26 T cell receptor beta chains below, sequenced in a study of CD8 T cells in ankylosing spondylitis. TCRdb itself ran the 5' RACE reads through MiXCR, one entry per CDR3 protein. The profile shows around 130,000 distinct CDR3 sequences, roughly 7.3% of them singletons. The sequencing input was blood, either unsorted or a sorted T cell fraction (not recorded which). All receptors derive from a male donor with ankylosing spondylitis or in good health (not recorded which).

This clonotype showed up many times. CDR3 DNA: TGCAGCGGAAAGGAGAGTTCGGTTGAAAAACTGTTTTTT. Amino acids: CSGKESSVEKLFF. The rearrangement joins TRBV29-1 to TRBJ1-4; D not certain. V was cut by 7 bases and J by 7 bases, with 16 bases left in between. Germline V gene sequence: CDR1 SQVTM, CDR2 ANQGSEA. CDR3 length: 13 residues.

The V call is TRBV18, the J call TRBJ2-7; D is unresolved. Trimming removed 3 bases at V and 0 bases at J, with 6 bases between. The CDR3 is 13 residues long. CDR1 and CDR2 from the germline V gene are KGHSH and LQKENI. In nucleotides, the CDR3 is TGTGCCAGCTCACCCGAGAGCTCCTACGAGCAGTACTTC. It yields the protein CASSPESSYEQYF.

This clonotype was observed at least ten times. The genes are TRBV5-1 and TRBJ2-1, with D unresolved. The V end lost 3 bases, the J end lost 10 bases, and 14 bases lay between the germline ends. Germline-derived CDR1 and CDR2 are SGHRS and YFSETQ. This CDR3 region has 13 residues. CDR3 residues: CASSWKQGGEQFF. DNA for the CDR3: TGCGCCAGCAGCTGGAAACAAGGCGGAGAGCAGTTCTTC.

This sequence joins TRBV2 and TRBJ1-2; 7 bases are shared with TRBD1. The CDR3 extends over 13 amino acids. V trimming: 6 bases; J trimming: 4 bases; junction bases outside the gene matches: 5. Germline CDR1 is SNHLY and CDR2 is FYNNEI. CDR3 region: CASSVDRSYGYTF. The CDR3 DNA reads as TGTGCCAGCAGCGTGGACAGGAGCTATGGCTACACCTTC.

This clonotype came up many times. The chain couples TRBV6-1 to TRBJ2-1, with TRBD1 identical over 8 bases. V was clipped by 5 bases and J by 1 base; unmatched bases: 4. CDR1 MNHNS and CDR2 SASEGT come from the germline V gene. This CDR3 is built from 15 residues. The CDR3 nucleotides read TGTGCCAGCAGTCAGAGACAGGGGTCCTACAATGAGCAGTTCTTC. Protein product: CASSQRQGSYNEQFF.

This clonotype was found a few times. The chain couples TRBV7-2 to TRBJ1-5, with D maybe TRBD1 (6 bases). The CDR3 has 14 amino acids. Germline-derived CDR1 and CDR2 are SGHTA and FQGNSA. Trimming took off 4 bases at V and 0 bases at J, with 7 bases between the two ends. This CDR3 reads CASSSRGSNQPQHF. In DNA form, the CDR3 reads TGTGCCAGCAGCTCCAGGGGTAGCAATCAGCCCCAGCATTTT.

In its sample, this clonotype was seen many times. The CDR3 DNA reads TGCAGTGCTAGGGCCCCCGGCGGGAACACTGAAGCTTTCTTT. Its translation: CSARAPGGNTEAFF. The chain joins TRBV20-1 to TRBJ1-1, with D unclear. Germline V gene sequence: CDR1 DFQATT, CDR2 SNEGSKA (reference sequence). The CDR3 covers 14 residues. The V and J ends lost 3 bases and 1 base respectively, with 12 bases between them.

Remarks on this clonotype: A read error may be the cause here, since a much bigger clone is one base away. The chain couples TRBV5-6 to TRBJ2-5, with D possibly TRBD2 on 6 matching bases. The CDR3 is made up of 17 amino acids. Germline CDR1 SGHDT, CDR2 YYEEEE. The CDR3 reads CASSLGISERSGETQNF. In DNA, the CDR3 is TGTGCCAGCAGCTTGGGTATATCGGAGAGGTCGGGAGAGACCCAGAACTTC.

This clonotype was found many times. The chain joins TRBV12-3 or TRBV12-4 to TRBJ1-1; D is undetermined. The CDR3 sequence is 14 residues long. The germline V and J ends were trimmed by 5 bases and 5 bases, with 15 bases remaining between them. The CDR3 is CASSPLDGWTEAFF. CDR3 coding DNA: TGTGCCAGCAGTCCCCTCGATGGGTGGACTGAAGCTTTCTTT.

In its sample, this clonotype was seen many times. The gene calls are TRBV12-3 or TRBV12-4 and TRBJ2-1; 11 nucleotides agree with TRBD1. The J segment lost 3 bases and the V segment lost 6 bases, leaving 7 bases of the junction unmatched. CDR3 length: 16 amino acids. Here the CDR3 DNA reads TGTGCCAGCAGCCACCAGGACAGGGGGCTCTACAATGAGCAGTTCTTC. This gives the protein CASSHQDRGLYNEQFF.

This clonotype came up many times. This chain's CDR3 is CASSYTASGEAQFF. The CDR3 DNA reads TGTGCCAGCAGTTACACGGCTAGCGGAGAGGCCCAGTTCTTC. The chain recombines TRBV6-5 with TRBJ2-1, with 7 bases that match TRBD2. The germline V gene has CDR1 MNHEY and CDR2 SVGAGI. With 2 bases clipped from V and 13 bases from J, the junction kept 11 bases outside the gene matches. The CDR3 is 14 residues long.

This clonotype was recorded at least ten times. The gene calls are TRBV12-3 or TRBV12-4 and TRBJ2-3, with TRBD2 matching 7 bases. There are 16 residues in the CDR3. V shed 7 bases, J shed 0 bases, and the junction held 10 bases outside the gene matches. CDR3: CASKPPVRGSTDTQYF. In DNA form, the CDR3 reads TGTGCCAGCAAACCCCCTGTGCGGGGGAGCACAGATACGCAGTATTTT.

This clonotype was detected ten times or more. This chain uses TRBV20-1 with TRBJ2-2; unclear D gene. Looked up from germline, CDR1 is DFQATT and CDR2 is SNEGSKA (reference sequence). The CDR3 spans 15 residues. V was cut by 3 bases and J by 3 bases, with 14 bases left in between. The CDR3 loop reads CSARSDRRDTGELFF. For the CDR3, the DNA is TGCAGTGCTAGGTCGGACCGCCGCGACACCGGGGAGCTGTTTTTT.

This clonotype was seen repeatedly, ten times or more. The chain employs TRBV5-5 and TRBJ1-2; a possible D gene is TRBD1 (5 bases). The CDR3 loop spans 15 amino acids. V gave up 4 bases and J gave up 0 bases, with 13 bases separating them. Germline CDR1 is SGHKS and CDR2 is YYEKEE (reference sequence). CDR3 amino acids: CASSQEGAANYGYTF. The CDR3 coding sequence is TGTGCCAGCAGCCAAGAAGGGGCAGCTAACTATGGCTACACCTTC.

This clonotype was seen a few times. This sequence joins TRBV3-1 and TRBJ2-7; TRBD2 might be the D (5 bases). The CDR3 has 15 amino acids. V was shortened by 10 bases and J by 5 bases, with 24 bases between the two germline ends. Looked up from germline, CDR1 is LGHDT and CDR2 is YNNKEL (reference sequence). CDR3: CATCQAPPSRNEQYF. CDR3 bases: TGTGCCACCTGCCAAGCCCCCCCTAGCCGGAACGAGCAGTACTTC.

This clonotype occurred many times. The chain recombines TRBV7-2 with TRBJ2-6; D gene ambiguous. Between the trimmed V and J ends, which lost 4 bases and 1 base, there was a span of 14 bases. The germline gives CDR1 SGHTA, CDR2 FQGNSA. This CDR3 is 17 amino acids long. DNA for the CDR3: TGTGCCAGCAGCTCTAGGGTAGTCGGGTCTGGGGCCAACGTCCTGACTTTC. Its protein is CASSSRVVGSGANVLTF.

This clonotype was detected many times. The chain carries TRBV11-3 and TRBJ2-1, with TRBD1 identical over 8 bases. Germline V CDR1 and CDR2: SGHNT, YENEEA. The V segment lost 5 bases and the J segment 4 bases; nucleotides outside the gene matches: 10. The CDR3 loop spans 16 amino acids. CDR3 in amino acids: CASSRRQGSWYNEQFF. For the CDR3, the DNA is TGTGCCAGCAGCCGAAGACAGGGGTCGTGGTACAATGAGCAGTTCTTC.

At least ten counts were recorded for this clonotype. The chain employs TRBV5-1 and TRBJ2-3, with 9 bases identical to TRBD1. CDR1 and CDR2 (germline): SGHRS, YFSETQ. Germline trimming cut 4 bases from V and 4 bases from J; bases unmatched to any gene: 13. The CDR3 runs to 17 residues. CDR3 sequence reads: CASSAQGQGILPDTQYF. The CDR3 coding sequence is TGCGCCAGCAGCGCTCAGGGACAGGGAATTTTGCCAGATACGCAGTATTTT.

Many counts were recorded for this clonotype. The chain uses TRBV3-1 and TRBJ2-7, with no clear D. Germline loops: CDR1 LGHDT, CDR2 YNNKEL (reference sequence). The CDR3 consists of 13 residues. V was pared by 0 bases and J by 5 bases, with 8 bases between. CDR3 protein: CASSQDSVDEQYF. In nucleotides, the CDR3 is TGTGCCAGCAGCCAAGACAGCGTAGACGAGCAGTACTTC.

The gene calls are TRBV28 and TRBJ2-4; TRBD1 agrees at 11 bases. Per the germline V gene, CDR1 is MDHEN and CDR2 is SYDVKM. CDR3 length: 15 residues. The junction had 1 base not matched to a gene; V was cut back by 5 bases and J by 1 base. Here the CDR3 DNA reads TGTGCCAGCAGTGGACAGGGGGCCGCCAAAAACATTCAGTACTTC. Residues: CASSGQGAAKNIQYF.

This clonotype was seen ten or more times. The DNA of the CDR3 is TGTGCCAGCAGCTTAGTAATGCCGGGGGGCACTGAAGCTTTCTTT. Amino acids: CASSLVMPGGTEAFF. The chain links TRBV7-8 to TRBJ1-1; D possibly corresponds to TRBD1 (5 bases). Trimming pared 1 base from V and 4 bases from J, leaving 13 bases between. CDR1 and CDR2 (germline): SGHVS, FQNEAQ. The CDR3 is 15 residues long.

This clonotype has a count of ten or more. This chain connects TRBV5-1 to TRBJ1-1, with D hard to call. V shed 5 bases and J shed 0 bases, with 17 bases lying between them. Germline lookup yields CDR1 SGHRS and CDR2 YFSETQ. The CDR3 contains 16 residues. CDR3 coding DNA: TGCGCCAGCAGTTTCGGGCCGTCCGGCCTGAACACTGAAGCTTTCTTT. It specifies CASSFGPSGLNTEAFF.

This clonotype appeared many times. CDR3 DNA: TGCAGTGCTAGAGGCCCAGCAGGGAACACTGAAGCTTTCTTT. This encodes CSARGPAGNTEAFF. The chain has TRBV20-1 and TRBJ1-1; D not certain. V lost 1 base and J lost 1, with 10 bases in between. The CDR3 loop spans 14 amino acids. Germline values: CDR1 DFQATT, CDR2 SNEGSKA (reference sequence).

Details on this clonotype: This may arise from a read error, as a much more abundant clone is one base away. The chain combines TRBV20-1 with TRBJ2-6; TRBD2 aligns across 8 bases. The V gene's germline CDR1 is DFQATT and CDR2 SNEGSKA (reference sequence). The CDR3 has 19 amino acids. The CDR3 is CSGRDPSGSLVPGANVLTF. The CDR3 DNA is TGCAGTGGTAGAGATCCGAGCGGGAGTCTGGTTCCAGGGGCCAACGTCCTGACTTTC.

This clonotype was found many times. V usage is TRBV9 and J usage is TRBJ2-1, with 11 bases matching TRBD2. The J segment lost 8 bases and the V segment lost 0 bases, leaving 7 bases of the junction unmatched. Looked up from germline, CDR1 is SGDLS and CDR2 is YYNGEE. There are 16 residues in the CDR3. The CDR3 nucleotides are TGTGCCAGCAGCGTAGAGGGTAGCGGGGGGGTGGATGAGCAGTTCTTC. This gives the protein CASSVEGSGGVDEQFF.

The table lists this clonotype with many counts. The rearrangement links TRBV29-1 to TRBJ1-1; 7 bases map to TRBD1. The CDR3 covers 15 residues. Per germline, CDR1 SQVTM and CDR2 ANQGSEA. V lost 0 bases, J lost 7 bases, and 11 bases stayed unmatched. The DNA of the CDR3 is TGCAGCGTTGAAGATACTGGACAGGTGACCTTTGAAGCTTTCTTT. It yields the protein CSVEDTGQVTFEAFF. The full variable domain, completed using reference TRBV29-1 and TRBJ1-1, is SAVISQKPSRDICQRGTSLTIQCQVDSQVTMMFWYRQQPGQSLTLIATANQGSEATYESGFVIDKFPISRPNLTFSTLTVSNMSPEDSSIYLCSVEDTGQVTFEAFFGQGTRLTVV.